The 21 T cell receptor beta chains given below trace back to one sample, sequenced in a study of neurological immune-mediated disorders. Each CDR3 protein is one row after TCRdb ran MiXCR on the 5' RACE reads. Of about 120,000 distinct CDR3 sequences in the sample, 3% to 3.5% were seen once. Material for sequencing was PBMCs. The receptors were gathered from a woman in her 30s with multiple sclerosis.

This clonotype was observed many times. The chain combines TRBV27 with TRBJ1-1; D is unresolved. V was cut by 6 bases and J by 9 bases, with 17 bases left in between. Germline values: CDR1 MNHEY, CDR2 SMNVEV (reference sequence). The CDR3 has 13 amino acids. The CDR3 DNA is TGTGCCAGCAGCCTCGGACTCCTCCTGAAAGCTTTCTTT. Protein product: CASSLGLLLKAFF.

This clonotype was seen repeatedly, ten times or more. The V gene is TRBV5-1, the J gene TRBJ2-7; 9 positions agree with TRBD1. Germline V CDR1 and CDR2: SGHRS, YFSETQ. V dropped 5 bases and J dropped 0; count of bases not matched to a gene: 9. The CDR3 is 16 amino acids. The CDR3 reads CASRATGGVSSYEQYF. CDR3 DNA sequence: TGCGCCAGCAGGGCCACAGGGGGCGTATCCTCCTACGAGCAGTACTTC.

This clonotype was detected many times. The chain carries TRBV5-1 and TRBJ1-2; 7 positions agree with TRBD1. This CDR3 comprises 15 residues. In germline, CDR1 is SGHRS, CDR2 YFSETQ. V lost 1 base to trimming and J lost 6 bases; unmatched junction nucleotides: 9. The DNA of the CDR3 is TGCGCCAGCAGCTTGATTAGGTCAGGGGGTAATGGCTACACCTTC. The encoded protein is CASSLIRSGGNGYTF.

In this sample, this clonotype turned up many times. The chain recombines TRBV11-2 with TRBJ2-7; D ambiguous. Deletions cut 3 bases from V and 2 bases from J, with 11 bases between. The CDR3 is 14 residues long. Germline V gene data show CDR1 as SGHAT and CDR2 as FQNNGV. The CDR3 loop is CASSFRALTYEQYF. In nucleotides, the CDR3 is TGTGCCAGCAGCTTTCGGGCCTTAACCTACGAGCAGTACTTC.

This clonotype was seen repeatedly, ten times or more. The CDR3 DNA reads as TGCGCCAGCAGCTGGGATAGCGGCTACAATGAGCAGTTCTTC. Protein: CASSWDSGYNEQFF. The V call is TRBV5-1, the J call TRBJ2-1, with a weak D call TRBD2 (6 bases). Germline CDR1 reads SGHRS; CDR2 reads YFSETQ. This CDR3 is built from 14 residues. The V end lost 3 bases, the J end lost 3 bases, and 10 bases lay between the germline ends.

This clonotype was detected ten times or more. V gene TRBV20-1 combines with J gene TRBJ2-1, with 7 nucleotides matching TRBD2. Looked up from germline, CDR1 is DFQATT and CDR2 is SNEGSKA (reference sequence). This CDR3 has 16 residues. Trimming took 6 bases from V and 0 from J; bases not matched to a gene: 11. The CDR3 is CSAGGSSSSSYNEQFF. CDR3 DNA: TGCAGTGCCGGGGGGAGCTCCTCGAGCTCCTACAATGAGCAGTTCTTC.

This clonotype was seen at least ten times. The chain couples TRBV12-3 or TRBV12-4 to TRBJ2-2; D might be TRBD1 (6 bases). CDR3 length: 14 amino acids. V was pared by 6 bases and J by 6 bases, with 14 bases between. The CDR3 region has the DNA TGTGCCAGCAGGCCCCCAGGGGCCCCCGGGGAGCTGTTTTTT. Residues: CASRPPGAPGELFF.

This clonotype appeared a few times. The J gene is TRBJ2-1, the V gene TRBV7-6, with TRBD2 identical over 8 bases. This CDR3 is built from 16 residues. Germline CDR1 and CDR2: SGHVS and FNYEAQ. V was clipped by 1 base and J by 6 bases; unmatched bases: 8. The CDR3 sequence: CASSLDYLAGFNEQFF. Here the CDR3 DNA reads TGTGCCAGCAGCTTAGACTATCTAGCGGGTTTCAATGAGCAGTTCTTC.

A remark on this clonotype: The junction departs from the called germline gene at one end, perhaps through a read error. CDR3 bases: TGCGCCAGCAGCCAAGAAAAGGACTTGGGAGAGAACCAGTACTTC. Translated: CASSQEKDLGENQYF. The gene calls are TRBV4-3 and TRBJ2-5, with a tentative D call TRBD2 (5 bases). Germline V gives CDR1 LGHNA, CDR2 YSLEER. This CDR3 has 15 residues.

There are many counts of this clonotype. The chain combines TRBV20-1 with TRBJ2-3; D possibly corresponds to TRBD2 (5 bases). The CDR3 covers 15 residues. Germline V lookup: CDR1 DFQATT, CDR2 SNEGSKA (reference sequence). V lost 0 bases and J 6 bases, leaving 16 bases between the germline ends. The DNA for the CDR3 is TGCAGTGCTAGAGATAGGACTCCAGCCAGGGATACGCAGTATTTT. Translating gives CSARDRTPARDTQYF.

This clonotype was counted at least ten times. This CDR3 is CSGVGQSTDTQYF. The DNA for the CDR3 is TGCAGCGGAGTAGGACAAAGCACAGATACGCAGTATTTT. This chain uses TRBV29-1 with TRBJ2-3; maybe TRBD1 (5 bases). In germline, CDR1 is SQVTM, CDR2 ANQGSEA. The CDR3 has 13 amino acids. Trimming removed 7 bases from V and 0 bases from J, with 11 bases in between.

The sample holds many counts of this clonotype. V and J are TRBV20-1 and TRBJ1-1; D is perhaps TRBD1 (6 bases). The CDR3 has 14 residues. V was trimmed by 6 bases and J by 1 base, leaving 15 bases between them. Germline V gene lookup returns CDR1 DFQATT and CDR2 SNEGSKA (reference sequence). The CDR3 here is CSAQRGARNTEAFF. The CDR3 coding sequence is TGCAGTGCCCAACGGGGGGCGCGGAACACTGAAGCTTTCTTT.

This clonotype was detected many times. The chain couples TRBV18 to TRBJ2-1; no clear D. The CDR3 runs to 14 residues. V lost 3 bases and J lost 4, with 10 bases in between. Germline CDR1 and CDR2: KGHSH and LQKENI. In nucleotides, the CDR3 is TGTGCCAGCTCACCTAAAGACCGTTACAATGAGCAGTTCTTC. Protein sequence: CASSPKDRYNEQFF.

This chain joins TRBV20-1 and TRBJ1-5; D gene uncertain. Germline V gives CDR1 DFQATT, CDR2 SNEGSKA (reference sequence). The CDR3 length is 13 residues. V was shortened by 7 bases and J by 7 bases, with 17 bases between the two germline ends. The CDR3 sequence: CSDRGKGEQPQHF. The CDR3 DNA follows: TGCAGTGACCGGGGAAAGGGCGAACAGCCCCAGCATTTT.

This clonotype occurred many times. The CDR3 nucleotides read TGCAGTGCCGTCATTACTCAGGTCAATGAGCAGTTCTTC. Translated, it gives CSAVITQVNEQFF. The chain is built from TRBV20-1 and TRBJ2-1; D gene ambiguous. The V end lost 6 bases, the J end lost 6 bases, and 15 bases lay between the germline ends. The germline CDR1 and CDR2 sequences are DFQATT and SNEGSKA (reference sequence). This CDR3 comprises 13 residues.

The chain joins TRBV7-2 to TRBJ1-1, with TRBD1 identical over 8 bases. There are 15 residues in the CDR3. V trimming: 0 bases; J trimming: 11 bases; junction bases outside the gene matches: 11. Germline CDR1 SGHTA, CDR2 FQGNSA. The CDR3 loop reads CASSLARWAGGHAFF. The CDR3 DNA is TGTGCCAGCAGCTTAGCGAGGTGGGCAGGGGGCCACGCTTTCTTT. Variable domain in full (rest from reference TRBV7-2 and TRBJ1-1): GAGVSQSPSNKVTEKGKDVELRCDPISGHTALYWYRQSLGQGLEFLIYFQGNSAPDKSGLPSDRFSAERTGGSVSTLTIQRTQQEDSAVYLCASSLARWAGGHAFFGQGTRLTVV.

This clonotype came up many times. The J gene is TRBJ2-3, the V gene TRBV7-6; D is unclear. CDR1 is SGHVS, CDR2 FNYEAQ, per germline. This CDR3 spans 14 amino acids. Trimming left V 2 bases short and J 3 bases short, with 9 bases between. DNA of the CDR3: TGTGCCAGCAGCTTATTGTTAGATACAGATACGCAGTATTTT. It specifies CASSLLLDTDTQYF.

This clonotype was counted at least ten times. This chain connects TRBV20-1 to TRBJ2-7, with D possibly TRBD2 on 7 matching bases. Trimming cost V 4 bases and J 0 bases, with 16 bases left between them. The CDR3 sequence is 15 residues long. Germline CDR1 and CDR2: DFQATT and SNEGSKA (reference sequence). The CDR3, as DNA: TGCAGTGCTATTTTGGGGGGGCGACTCTCCTACGAGCAGTACTTC. It translates to CSAILGGRLSYEQYF.

This clonotype was seen at least ten times. The chain is built from TRBV6-5 and TRBJ1-4; D call uncertain. The CDR3 has 14 amino acids. In germline, CDR1 is MNHEY, CDR2 SVGAGI. Trimming removed 4 bases at V and 8 bases at J, with 14 bases between. The CDR3 region is CASSSWQRGEKLFF. CDR3 nucleotide sequence: TGTGCCAGCAGTTCTTGGCAGCGAGGGGAAAAACTGTTTTTT.

This clonotype was detected ten times or more. This rearrangement joins TRBV4-3 to TRBJ2-1, with 8 bases that match TRBD2. The CDR3 spans 16 residues. Unmatched junction bases numbered 6, after V lost 0 bases and J lost 5 bases. Looked up from germline, CDR1 is LGHNA and CDR2 is YSLEER. CDR3 nucleotides: TGCGCCAGCAGCCAAGACGAGAGGCGGGGGGACAATGAGCAGTTCTTC. Amino acid sequence: CASSQDERRGDNEQFF.

The table lists this clonotype with many counts. The rearrangement links TRBV7-2 to TRBJ2-5; D uncertain. Germline CDR1 SGHTA, CDR2 FQGNSA. V was clipped by 5 bases and J by 1 base, with 11 bases between them. This CDR3 has 14 residues. The CDR3 coding sequence is TGTGCCAGCAGCCAATGGGGTCTCCAAGAGACCCAGTACTTC. As protein: CASSQWGLQETQYF.